This T cell receptor beta chain came from a study of blood T cells in healthy people across ages. Study-level findings and limits: Any changes in expanded clonotypes were possibly confounded, as donor CMV status remained unknown. A strong correlation was seen between TCR beta diversity and naive T cell percentage.

The second PCR ran roughly 6 to 11 cycles with a sample-barcoded 5' primer and J-beta primers. Using its own MiXCR run on the 5' RACE reads, TCRdb lists one record per CDR3 protein. There are about 1.4 million distinct CDR3 sequences in the sample; approximately 59% occur only once, and 6.5% to 8.5% lies in the top ten. Donors were systemically healthy Caucasian individuals from Russia aged roughly 6 to 95 years. Comments on this clonotype: Antigen unknown. Compared with germline, one end of the junction differs, possibly owing to a read error.

The CDR3 is 14 amino acids. The germline V gene encodes CDR1 SQVTM and CDR2 ANQGSEA. The J gene is TRBJ2-1, the V gene TRBV29-1; possible D gene TRBD2, 5 bases. This clonotype was obtained from a man younger than 35 in good health. Sequencing input: blood. The CDR3 reads CSVVEGSTYNEQFF. The CDR3 coding sequence is TGCAGCGTTGTAGAGGGCTCTACCTATAATGAGCAGTTCTTC.